This record covers a single TCR beta chain. Its antigen is still unknown. The sample originates from a study of cytomegalovirus exposure and HLA in healthy donors. Study-level results: There were 150 to 200 TCR beta chains listed as cytomegalovirus-associated. The analysis excluded some indistinguishable V segments, including TRBV6-2 and TRBV6-3. Based on reports, TCR beta sequences accurately predicted HLA-A and HLA-B alleles for most subjects.

V gave up 2 bases and J gave up 4 bases, with 15 bases separating them. This CDR3 comprises 15 residues. CDR1 and CDR2 (germline): SGHVS, FNYEAQ. The PCR ran on 60 Vbeta and 13 Jbeta primers. Clones were read by immunoSEQ multiplex PCR, and TCRdb kept only the in-frame ones, dropping some. This sample yields 190,000 or so clones, of which 79% are seen a single time; over 1.5% belongs to the top ten. J is TRBJ2-7 and V is TRBV7-6, with D perhaps TRBD2 (5 bases). The sequence was collected from a girl between 5 and 17 years old in good health and CMV-seropositive. The sequencing sample was made of PBMCs. CDR3 in DNA: TGTGCCAGCAGCTTAATTCGAGGGCCGATATACGAGCAGTACTTC. It encodes CASSLIRGPIYEQYF. Combining the CDR3 with reference TRBV7-6 and TRBJ2-7 gives the whole variable domain GAGVSQSPRYKVTKRGQDVALRCDPISGHVSLYWYRQALGQGPEFLTYFNYEAQQDKSGLPNDRFSAERPEGSISTLTIQRTEQRDSAMYRCASSLIRGPIYEQYFGPGTRLTVT.